Below are 32 T cell receptor beta chains sequenced from a single sample in a study of blood T cell repertoires in COVID-19. Assay used: immunoSEQ multiplex PCR; TCRdb lists only in-frame clones, some missing. The sample lists roughly 34,000 clones, approximately 88% seen once, with 14% to 15% in the top ten. The source material was peripheral blood. The receptors originated from a man in his 60s with active COVID-19.

This clone was observed a few times. The chain combines TRBV19 with TRBJ1-5, with D possibly matching TRBD1 (6 bases). Germline V gene data show CDR1 as LNHDA and CDR2 as SQIVND (reference sequence). The CDR3 contains 14 residues. The ends were cut back, 3 bases at V and 5 bases at J, with 11 bases in the middle. This CDR3 reads CASSIKDSYQPQHF. The CDR3 bases are TGTGCCAGTAGTATCAAGGACAGCTATCAGCCCCAGCATTTT.

CDR3 in DNA: TGTGCCAGCAGCCCCCGGGGGATTACAGCTGAAAAACTGTTTTTT. Protein sequence: CASSPRGITAEKLFF. The chain is built from TRBV3-1 (or the pseudogene TRBV3-2) and TRBJ1-4; the D gene is possibly TRBD1 (5 bases). V gave up 4 bases and J gave up 7 bases, with 16 bases separating them. The CDR3 extends over 15 amino acids. Germline assignment: CDR1 LGHDT and CDR2 YNNKEL (reference sequence).

The J gene is TRBJ2-1, the V gene TRBV11-2, with 7 bases aligning to TRBD1. CDR1 is SGHAT, CDR2 FQNNGV, per germline. The CDR3 extends over 13 amino acids. J lost 9 bases, V lost 0 bases, and 2 bases had no gene match. In DNA form, the CDR3 reads TGTGCCAGCAGCTTAGATCGGGACAGTGAGCAGTTCTTC. Translation gives CASSLDRDSEQFF.

V is TRBV5-5 and J is TRBJ1-6; D might be TRBD1 (6 bases). In germline, CDR1 is SGHKS, CDR2 YYEKEE (reference sequence). The CDR3 sequence is 15 residues long. V was shortened by 1 base and J by 7 bases, with 12 bases between the two germline ends. CDR3 nucleotides: TGTGCCAGCAGCTTGACAGGGTGGGGAAATTCACCCCTCCACTTT. It codes for CASSLTGWGNSPLHF.

The chain recombines TRBV28 with TRBJ2-3; D possibly corresponds to TRBD2 (6 bases). The CDR3 loop spans 16 amino acids. The ends were cut back, 7 bases at V and 4 bases at J, with 21 bases in the middle. CDR1 is MDHEN and CDR2 is SYDVKM in the germline V gene. DNA of the CDR3: TGTGCCAGCAAGCCCCCGGGAGACGGTGTGGCAGATACGCAGTATTTT. Translating it yields CASKPPGDGVADTQYF. Full variable domain (missing parts from reference TRBV28 and TRBJ2-3): DVKVTQSSRYLVKRTGEKVFLECVQDMDHENMFWYRQDPGLGLRLIYFSYDVKMKEKGDIPEGYSVSREKKERFSLILESASTNQTSMYLCASKPPGDGVADTQYFGPGTRLTVL.

The CDR3 protein is CASRAGVSYEQYF. The CDR3 DNA reads TGTGCCAGCAGAGCGGGAGTATCCTACGAGCAGTACTTC. The chain employs TRBV12-3 or TRBV12-4 and TRBJ2-7; 8 nucleotides agree with TRBD2. The V and J ends lost 6 bases and 1 base, in that order; junction bases with no gene match: 2. CDR3 length equals 13 residues.

The chain has TRBV5-1 and TRBJ2-7, with D uncertain. With 0 bases removed from V and 1 base from J, the gap between germline ends came to 8 bases. The CDR3 length is 14 residues. In germline, CDR1 is SGHRS, CDR2 YFSETQ. CDR3 sequence: CASSLATGSYEQYF. For the CDR3, the DNA is TGCGCCAGCAGCTTGGCTACCGGGTCCTACGAGCAGTACTTC. Full variable domain (missing parts from reference TRBV5-1 and TRBJ2-7): KAGVTQTPRYLIKTRGQQVTLSCSPISGHRSVSWYQQTPGQGLQFLFEYFSETQRNKGNFPGRFSGRQFSNSRSEMNVSTLELGDSALYLCASSLATGSYEQYFGPGTRLTVT.

V and J are TRBV12-3 or TRBV12-4 and TRBJ2-7, with D tentatively TRBD1 (6 bases). V was cut by 6 bases and J by 0 bases, with 9 bases left in between. This CDR3 is built from 13 residues. CDR3 sequence: CASRGQSSYEQYF. The CDR3 DNA follows: TGTGCCAGCAGAGGACAGAGCTCCTACGAGCAGTACTTC.

The V gene is TRBV29-1, the J gene TRBJ2-7; 7 bases agree with TRBD2. The CDR3 runs to 14 residues. The germline CDR1 and CDR2 sequences are SQVTM and ANQGSEA. J gave up 3 bases and V 2 bases, and 7 bases lay outside the gene matches. In nucleotides, the CDR3 is TGCAGCGTTGAATCGCAGGGAGGGAACTACGAGCAGTACTTC. It yields the protein CSVESQGGNYEQYF.

This clone showed up just once. V is TRBV7-9 and J is TRBJ1-4; D ambiguous. The CDR3 consists of 15 residues. Germline assignment: CDR1 SEHNR and CDR2 FQNEAQ (reference sequence). V was pared by 3 bases and J by 8 bases, with 16 bases between. The CDR3 loop reads CASSFGSVSVEKLFF. The CDR3 DNA sequence: TGTGCCAGCAGCTTCGGCTCCGTCAGCGTCGAAAAACTGTTTTTT.

This chain uses TRBV6-5 with TRBJ2-2, with 9 bases that match TRBD2. This CDR3 has 15 residues. Germline V CDR1 and CDR2: MNHEY, SVGAGI. J lost 7 bases, V lost 6 bases, and 9 bases had no gene match. CDR3 nucleotides: TGTGCCAGCAGATGGAGTAGCGGGAGTATCGGGGAGCTGTTTTTT. It encodes CASRWSSGSIGELFF.

J is TRBJ2-1 and V is TRBV7-9, with 9 bases matching TRBD2. J was trimmed by 3 bases and V by 1 base; bases with no gene match: 1. This CDR3 has 15 amino acids. Germline CDR1 reads SEHNR; CDR2 reads FQNEAQ (reference sequence). The CDR3 nucleotides are TGTGCCAGCAGCTTAGAACTAGCGGGCTACAATGAGCAGTTCTTC. Protein: CASSLELAGYNEQFF.

The rearrangement links TRBV24-1 to TRBJ2-5, with TRBD2 matching 15 bases. The germline V gene encodes CDR1 KGHDR and CDR2 SFDVKD. The CDR3 is 19 residues long. V was pared by 4 bases and J by 2 bases, with 10 bases of the junction left unmatched. The CDR3 DNA sequence: TGTGCCACCAGTGACCCCACCGGGACTAGCGGGAGGCAGCAAGAGACCCAGTACTTC. Protein product: CATSDPTGTSGRQQETQYF.

The rearrangement links TRBV28 to TRBJ2-5; 10 nucleotides match TRBD1. Per the germline V gene, CDR1 is MDHEN and CDR2 is SYDVKM. Losses at the gene ends were 2 bases for V and 3 bases for J; bases not matched to a gene: 3. This CDR3 has 15 amino acids. CDR3 region: CASSLRGTGEETQYF. Written as DNA, the CDR3 is TGTGCCAGCAGTTTAAGGGGGACAGGGGAAGAGACCCAGTACTTC.

The V call is TRBV24-1, the J call TRBJ2-1, with no clear D. The germline V gene has CDR1 KGHDR and CDR2 SFDVKD. Trimming stripped 3 bases from V and 0 bases from J, with 8 bases between. The CDR3 extends over 15 amino acids. The DNA for the CDR3 is TGTGCCACCAGTGATAAGAGGAGCTCCTACAATGAGCAGTTCTTC. Amino acid sequence: CATSDKRSSYNEQFF.

This clone was detected only a few times. The chain uses TRBV3-1 (or the pseudogene TRBV3-2) and TRBJ1-1, with 7 bases identical to TRBD1. Losses at the gene ends were 0 bases for V and 11 bases for J; bases not matched to a gene: 15. The germline V gene encodes CDR1 LGHDT and CDR2 YNNKEL (reference sequence). CDR3 length equals 16 residues. The CDR3 sequence: CASSQESRGMSVRAFF. In nucleotides, the CDR3 is TGTGCCAGCAGCCAAGAGTCCAGGGGGATGTCTGTAAGGGCTTTCTTT.

By sample share, this clone is large. The rearrangement joins TRBV9 to TRBJ2-7, with TRBD2 identical over 9 bases. V shed 3 bases, J shed 8 bases, and the junction held 15 bases outside the gene matches. The CDR3 has 16 residues. CDR1 is SGDLS, CDR2 YYNGEE, per germline. Here the CDR3 reads CASSGAQREAFLQQYF. DNA for the CDR3: TGTGCCAGCAGCGGAGCCCAGCGGGAGGCATTCCTCCAGCAGTACTTC.

The V gene is TRBV5-6, the J gene TRBJ1-2; 8 positions match TRBD1. Germline CDR1 is SGHDT and CDR2 is YYEEEE. The J segment lost 4 bases and the V segment lost 4 bases, leaving 9 bases of the junction unmatched. This CDR3 contains 15 residues. The CDR3 region has the DNA TGTGCCAGCAGCGCCGGACAGGGTTTTCTCTATGGCTACACCTTC. This sequence encodes CASSAGQGFLYGYTF.

This clone is a singleton in its sample. This rearrangement joins TRBV3-1 (or the pseudogene TRBV3-2) to TRBJ2-3; the match to TRBD2 covers 8 bases. After removal of 0 bases from V and 2 bases from J, the junction contained 7 bases not matched to a gene. The CDR3 is 17 residues long. The germline gives CDR1 LGHDT, CDR2 YNNKEL (reference sequence). This CDR3 is CASSQDLLAGLTDTQYF. DNA for the CDR3: TGTGCCAGCAGCCAAGATCTGCTAGCGGGCCTCACAGATACGCAGTATTTT.

The chain uses TRBV6-5 and TRBJ2-7, with D perhaps matching TRBD1 (6 bases). The CDR3 is made up of 11 amino acids. Germline loops: CDR1 MNHEY, CDR2 SVGAGI. V was pared by 8 bases and J by 5 bases, with 10 bases between. In DNA form, the CDR3 reads TGTGCCAGCGGCCGACAGGACGAGCAGTACTTC. Protein sequence: CASGRQDEQYF.

J is TRBJ2-1 and V is TRBV7-2; 8 nucleotides agree with TRBD2. The V segment lost 4 bases and the J segment 5 bases; nucleotides outside the gene matches: 4. The CDR3 consists of 14 residues. Germline V gene sequence: CDR1 SGHTA, CDR2 FQGNSA. Here the CDR3 reads CASSSGLGDNEQFF. The CDR3 nucleotides are TGTGCCAGCAGCTCGGGACTAGGCGACAATGAGCAGTTCTTC.

The chain combines TRBV3-1 (or the pseudogene TRBV3-2) with TRBJ2-6; 10 bases are a match to TRBD1. The CDR3 has 18 residues. V shed 0 bases, J shed 3 bases, and the junction held 5 bases outside the gene matches. Germline CDR1 reads LGHDT; CDR2 reads YNNKEL (reference sequence). The chain's CDR3 is CASSQDRDRGFGANVLTF. In DNA, the CDR3 is TGTGCCAGCAGCCAAGACCGGGACAGGGGTTTTGGGGCCAACGTCCTGACTTTC.

This clone was observed a few times. The chain has TRBV10-3 and TRBJ1-1, with 9 positions matching TRBD1. Trimming took 6 bases from V and 4 from J; bases not matched to a gene: 6. Germline CDR1 is ENHRY and CDR2 is SYGVKD. The CDR3 extends over 14 amino acids. The CDR3 sequence is CAISTGGGGTEAFF. The CDR3 DNA is TGTGCCATCAGCACAGGGGGCGGAGGCACTGAAGCTTTCTTT.

This clone was observed once. The chain links TRBV6-1 to TRBJ1-2, with D possibly matching TRBD1 (6 bases). The CDR3 spans 15 residues. Trimming stripped 3 bases from V and 4 bases from J, with 15 bases between. Germline V CDR1 and CDR2: MNHNS, SASEGT. The CDR3 loop is CASSEGQGIFYGYTF. The CDR3 DNA is TGTGCCAGCAGTGAGGGGCAGGGGATATTCTATGGCTACACCTTC.

The chain uses TRBV5-1 and TRBJ1-4; 7 nucleotides line up with TRBD1. Trimming removed 2 bases from V and 10 bases from J; junction bases left unmatched: 8. Per germline, CDR1 SGHRS and CDR2 YFSETQ. The CDR3 loop spans 14 amino acids. In nucleotides, the CDR3 is TGCGCCAGCAGCTTAAGCACAGGGGCGGCAAAACTGTTTTTT. It specifies CASSLSTGAAKLFF.

The J gene is TRBJ2-3, the V gene TRBV7-3; 12 nucleotides agree with TRBD2. Trimming cost V 2 bases and J 3 bases; bases outside gene matches: 3. In germline, CDR1 is SGHTA, CDR2 FQGTGA. This CDR3 has 16 amino acids. The CDR3 DNA sequence: TGTGCCAGCAGCTTAGGTGGACTAGCGGGGACAGATACGCAGTATTTT. It is translated as CASSLGGLAGTDTQYF. Based on the CDR3 plus reference TRBV7-3 and TRBJ2-3, the full variable domain is GAGVSQTPSNKVTEKGKYVELRCDPISGHTALYWYRQSLGQGPEFLIYFQGTGAADDSGLPNDRFFAVRPEGSVSTLKIQRTERGDSAVYLCASSLGGLAGTDTQYFGPGTRLTVL.

This rearrangement joins TRBV19 to TRBJ2-4; no clear D. Trimming pared 4 bases from V and 4 bases from J, leaving 5 bases between. The CDR3 has 12 amino acids. From germline, CDR1 is LNHDA and CDR2 SQIVND (reference sequence). CDR3 residues: CASSRQKNIQYF. The DNA for the CDR3 is TGTGCCAGTAGTAGGCAGAAAAACATTCAGTACTTC.

This chain connects TRBV18 to TRBJ2-7; 7 bases are shared with TRBD2. The CDR3 consists of 14 residues. The trim removed 3 bases at V and 7 bases at J, leaving 9 bases unmatched. Germline CDR1 is KGHSH and CDR2 is LQKENI. CDR3 nucleotide sequence: TGTGCCAGCTCACCCCGGGACTACGTAAGGGAGCAGTACTTC. Translating it yields CASSPRDYVREQYF.

V and J are TRBV7-9 and TRBJ1-3; TRBD1 agrees at 7 bases. The germline V gene has CDR1 SEHNR and CDR2 FQNEAQ (reference sequence). The CDR3 is 16 residues long. V gave up 4 bases and J gave up 0 bases; unmatched junction bases: 6. The CDR3 is CASSYHRDSSGNTIYF. The CDR3 bases are TGTGCCAGCAGCTACCACCGGGACAGCTCTGGAAACACCATATATTTT.

The sample holds one count of this clone. This chain uses TRBV5-1 with TRBJ2-3; TRBD2 is a possible D gene (5 bases). Germline CDR1 reads SGHRS; CDR2 reads YFSETQ. The length of the CDR3 is 15 residues. V lost 4 bases and J 5 bases, leaving 17 bases between the germline ends. CDR3 bases: TGCGCCAGCAGCCCCCGGGGAAGCGGACTAGATACGCAGTATTTT. Translating it yields CASSPRGSGLDTQYF.

The V gene is TRBV28, the J gene TRBJ2-1, with 8 nucleotides matching TRBD2. V lost 2 bases, J lost 8 bases, and 11 bases stayed unmatched. The CDR3 is 16 amino acids. Germline V gives CDR1 MDHEN, CDR2 SYDVKM. The CDR3 nucleotides are TGTGCCAGCAGTTTAGTGGAGGGACTAGAGTACTATGAGCAGTTCTTC. Residues: CASSLVEGLEYYEQFF.

This clone was recorded only once. The J gene is TRBJ2-3, the V gene TRBV7-2; the D is unclear. The CDR3 runs 11 residues. Germline CDR1 SGHTA, CDR2 FQGNSA. The V and J ends lost 2 bases and 8 bases respectively, with 5 bases between them. The CDR3 region is CASSLRGTQYF. Written as DNA, the CDR3 is TGTGCCAGCAGCTTACGCGGTACGCAGTATTTT.